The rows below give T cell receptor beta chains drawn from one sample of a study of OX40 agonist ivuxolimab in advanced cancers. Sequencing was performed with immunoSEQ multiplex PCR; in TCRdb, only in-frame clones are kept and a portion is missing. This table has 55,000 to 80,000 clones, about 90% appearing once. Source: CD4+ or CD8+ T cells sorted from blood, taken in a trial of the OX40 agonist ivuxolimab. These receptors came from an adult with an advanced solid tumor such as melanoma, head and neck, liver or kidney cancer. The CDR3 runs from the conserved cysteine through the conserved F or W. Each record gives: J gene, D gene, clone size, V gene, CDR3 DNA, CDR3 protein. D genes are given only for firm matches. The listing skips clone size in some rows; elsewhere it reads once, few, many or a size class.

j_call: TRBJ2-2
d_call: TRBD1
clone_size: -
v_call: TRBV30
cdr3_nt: TGTGCCTGGGGGGGACAGGCGGTTCAGACCGGGGAGCTGTTTTTT
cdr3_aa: CAWGGQAVQTGELFF

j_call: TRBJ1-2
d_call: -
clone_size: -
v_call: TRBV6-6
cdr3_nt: TGTGCCAGCAGTACCCCGAAAGGGGGCTACACCTTC
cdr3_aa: CASSTPKGGYTF

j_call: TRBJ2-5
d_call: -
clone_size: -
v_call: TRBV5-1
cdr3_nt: TGCGCCAGCACCCCACAGGGTTGGTACCAAGAGACCCAGTACTTC
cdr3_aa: CASTPQGWYQETQYF

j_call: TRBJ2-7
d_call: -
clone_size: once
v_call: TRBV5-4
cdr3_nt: TGTGCCAGCAGCTTGGTGAACCGGGACGAGCAGTACTTC
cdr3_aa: CASSLVNRDEQYF

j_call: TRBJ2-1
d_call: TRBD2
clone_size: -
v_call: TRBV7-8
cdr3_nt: TGTGCCAGCAGCCGTCTCTCAGCGGGGGGAGGTGACAATGAGCAGTTCTTC
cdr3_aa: CASSRLSAGGGDNEQFF

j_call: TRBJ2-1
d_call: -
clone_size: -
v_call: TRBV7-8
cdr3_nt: TGTGCCAGCAGCCTCCAATATGAGCAGTTCTTC
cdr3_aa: CASSLQYEQFF

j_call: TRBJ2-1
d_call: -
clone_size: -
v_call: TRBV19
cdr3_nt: TGTGCCAGTAGTATCGGTCAAAACTCCTACAATGAGCAGTTCTTC
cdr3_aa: CASSIGQNSYNEQFF

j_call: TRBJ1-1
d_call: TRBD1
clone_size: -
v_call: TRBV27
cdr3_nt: TGTGCCAGCAGTATCAGGGGGATGACCCTAAAAGGCGCTTTCTTT
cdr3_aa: CASSIRGMTLKGAFF

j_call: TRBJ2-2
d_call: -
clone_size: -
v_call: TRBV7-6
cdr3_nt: TGTGCCAGCAGCCCTAGGACTTACAACACCGGGGAGCTGTTTTTT
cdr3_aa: CASSPRTYNTGELFF

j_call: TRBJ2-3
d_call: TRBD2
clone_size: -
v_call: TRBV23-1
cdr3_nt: TGCGCCAACATTGGAGATACTAGCGGGAGGGCCGAGACAGATACGCAGTATTTT
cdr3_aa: CANIGDTSGRAETDTQYF